This T cell receptor beta chain was obtained from a study of CD4 T cells in relation to SARS-CoV-2 and coronaviruses (dated by TCRdb to the early 2020s). As for the study more broadly: The ViraFEST assay cultured PBMCs with antigen for 10 days, then sequenced TCR beta CDR3s to find antigen-specific clonal expansions. An HIV-1 Nef peptide pool or a no-peptide culture served as the negative reference condition. HLA restriction was mapped for shared crossreactive spike epitopes using patient-derived lymphoblastoid cell lines. At the level of individual TCR clonotypes, the study measured memory CD4+ T cell crossreactivity between SARS-CoV-2 spike protein and common cold coronavirus spike proteins. The Adaptive Biotechnologies TCR-sequencing kit was used to sequence samples from three pre-COVID donors and the naive versus memory experiments, while other data came from Illumina-based sequencing. A different, Illumina-based TCR-beta assay was used to sequence expansion assays from other donors in the study. What the study reported, not specific to this receptor: Crossreactivity analysis was centred on spike protein, so crossreactivity against other viral proteins was not assessed. The study was constrained by small numbers of patients and of tested TCRs. Because no donor provided both pre-pandemic and post-infection samples, tracing the source of pre-existing responses was limited. Crossreactive clones showed significantly weaker SARS-CoV-2-driven expansion than monoreactive clones, consistent with antigenic imprinting. Memory CD4+ clonotypes crossrecognizing SARS-CoV-2 and at least one common cold coronavirus spike were found in approximately 65% of donors.

Trimming takes 4 bases from V and 3 bases from J, and the germline ends sit 10 bases apart. The CDR3 holds 14 amino acids from the cysteine to the phenylalanine. The entry retains the CDR3 DNA only, 42 bases that are in frame from base 1. As encoded in the germline V gene, CDR1 is SGHTA while CDR2 is FQGNSA. CD4+ T cells from unexposed donors were collected before the COVID-19 pandemic (2011-2018). After less than 13 days of culture, CD4+ T cells were isolated with the EasySep CD4+ T cell isolation kit. Unexposed donor CD4+ T cells were tested for reactivity to SARS-CoV-2 S and N and four common cold coronavirus spike pools, as cell number allowed. Each well held millions of PBMCs cultured in IMDM containing 5% human AB serum and roughly 9.4 IU/ml IL-2. Half of the culture medium was replaced with fresh IL-2-containing medium on days 3 and 7. Triplicate replicate wells were generally used for each peptide culture condition. Leukapheresis product for the unexposed donors was bought commercially. PBMCs were isolated from leukapheresis product or whole blood by Ficoll-Paque PLUS gradient centrifugation. PBMCs were either cryopreserved at -140°C or used fresh in the expansion assay. The QIAamp Micro DNA Kit was used to extract genomic DNA from the CD4+ T cells.

A note on this clone: The antigen this receptor binds is unknown. Per-base quality was not reported, and no clone a single base away is much larger than it.

Receptor libraries were prepared by the immunoSEQ multiplex PCR assay. Per the source publication's procedure: During preprocessing, nonproductive sequences were discarded, as were any CDR3s that did not begin with C, did not end with F or W, or were shorter than 7 amino acids. The MANAFEST web app was used to call antigen-specific clonotypes on the basis of expansion compared with the reference and with other culture wells. A clone was considered positive if the clone showed significant expansion compared with the reference culture in 2 of 3 replicate wells at an FDR below 0.05. For a clone to be considered positive, significant expansion relative to all other tandem wells and an odds ratio above 5 were also required. After three terminal residues were trimmed from each end, CDR3 homology was quantified as pairwise Levenshtein distance using the stringdist R package. Imported from immuneACCESS, the table was reduced by TCRdb to in-frame sequences with V and J called. These copies leave out some clones; in studies compared against another copy, an unresolved V gene accounts for under half, and the cause of the remainder is not known. That table gives V, J and clone size, and the DNA gave D and trimming. In this sample the table shows roughly 28,000 clones, about two thirds of which occur a single time. The biggest ten clones account for around a fifth of the sample.

The origin of this receptor is a human donor in good health. The specimen sequenced was CD4+ T cells from PBMCs, cultured in vitro. The rearrangement joined TRBV7-2 to TRBJ1-5; perhaps TRBD1 is the D gene, with 5 bases matching. The CDR3 here reads CASSSRGDNQPQHF. The nucleotide sequence is given as TGTGCCAGCAGCTCCCGAGGGGACAATCAGCCCCAGCATTTT.